The source of this T cell receptor (beta chain) is a study of CD8 T cells in ankylosing spondylitis listed by TCRdb under 2017. Broadly, across the study: To find TCR variants linked to disease, the study profiled T cell receptor beta repertoires in ankylosing spondylitis patients and healthy donors. In total, the full study cohort was made up of roughly 110 healthy donors and some 26 ankylosing spondylitis patients. Samples of peripheral blood were taken, and for ankylosing spondylitis patients, synovial fluid was collected as well.

Synovial fluid samples were paired with blood samples taken from the same ankylosing spondylitis patients. To note about this clonotype: There is no known antigen for this receptor. No clone much larger than this one lies a single base away; base qualities are absent.

The CDR3 has 16 amino acids, counting the end cysteine and phenylalanine. Kept here is only the CDR3 DNA, which spans 48 bases and is read in frame from base 1. Based on the germline V gene, the CDR1 and CDR2 sequences are MGHRA and YSYEKL. The junction shows trimming of 0 bases on V and 3 bases on J, and the gene matches do not reach 3 bases of it. The listed sequencing device is Illumina HiSeq 2500. Quantitative 5'-RACE with molecular barcodes was the method used to prepare the TCR beta libraries. In the authors' own workflow: A new computational method based on a probabilistic model of VDJ rearrangement was used to identify disease-linked TCR variants. Using fastp trimming at Q25 and MiXCR clonotype assembly, TCRdb reanalyzed the public sequencing data and kept in-frame beta chains. Each CDR3 protein gets just one entry, which takes the most common genes and DNA from the rows behind it. TCRdb, not the original authors, processed these V and J calls. The sample table records 25,000 to 35,000 distinct CDR3 sequences; about 31% of these occur just once. The ten largest clones add up to under 50% of the sample.

On the study overall, not on this receptor specifically: The disease-linked clones were reported as significantly enriched in matched synovial fluid samples from ankylosing spondylitis patients. The disease-linked clones had a CD8+ phenotype and were found at relatively low frequencies in peripheral blood. Blood from ankylosing spondylitis patients appeared to be characterized by a TCR beta motif composed of several highly homologous amino acid variants. Some motif variants had previously been reported in the synovial fluid and blood of reactive arthritis patients, which suggests shared mechanisms of disease initiation.

Specimen: synovial fluid, either unsorted or a sorted T cell fraction (not recorded which). This TCR came from a male donor with ankylosing spondylitis. Here the chain combines TRBV4-1 and TRBJ1-5, and 9 junctional nucleotides match TRBD1. The sequenced DNA is TGCGCCAGCAGCCAAGACTGGGACAGGGCCAATCAGCCCCAGCATTTT. The translation is CASSQDWDRANQPQHF.